This TCR beta chain was sequenced for a study of TIL therapy for anti-PD-1-resistant metastatic lung cancer. Whole-study context: A handful of tumors were EGFR-mutant and two were ALK-rearranged.

Sequencing used immunoSEQ v3. Each library reached some 2 million read pairs, or roughly 4.5-6.5 million at deep level. Libraries were prepared by immunoSEQ multiplex PCR; TCRdb keeps only in-frame clonotypes and omits some of them. The sample records about 21,000 clones, about 79% being singletons. Time point given: pre-treatment sample, taken before nivolumab and TIL therapy. Sample: blood, taken at baseline. The clonotype comes from a person aged 25 to 80 with non-small cell lung cancer.

As DNA, the CDR3 is TGTGCCAGCAGCTTAAACTTGGAAGAAGAGACCCAGTACTTC. Translation gives CASSLNLEEETQYF. J is TRBJ2-5 and V is TRBV7-9; no clear D. The length of the CDR3 is 14 residues. Germline CDR1 is SEHNR and CDR2 is FQNEAQ (reference sequence). The ends were cut back, 2 bases at V and 3 bases at J, with 10 bases in the middle.